The clone carrying this T cell receptor (beta chain) showed up many times. As previously described, bulk TCR libraries were made using listed TCR primers. TCRdb re-called the PCR reads with MiXCR, one entry per CDR3 protein. The top ten hold approximately 0.8% of the sample, which has about half a million distinct CDR3 sequences, around 23% seen once. The CDR3 is made up of 17 amino acids. With 4 bases clipped from V and 5 bases from J, the junction kept 13 bases outside the gene matches. Germline V gene lookup returns CDR1 SGHVS and CDR2 FQNEAQ. The data are from a study of molecular identifiers for immune sequencing clone quantification.

Specimen: naive CD8+ T cells from blood, with Jurkat cell RNA spiked in. Documented subset: FACS-sorted CD8+CD4-CCR7+CD45RA+ naive T cells. The V gene is TRBV7-8, the J gene TRBJ2-5; 10 positions match TRBD2. This clonotype was obtained from a human donor in good health. Some libraries in this study had Jurkat cell RNA spiked in. The CDR3 bases are TGTGCCAGCAGCTCAGGGACTAGCGCATACGGTGGGGAGACCCAGTACTTC. It yields the protein CASSSGTSAYGGETQYF.